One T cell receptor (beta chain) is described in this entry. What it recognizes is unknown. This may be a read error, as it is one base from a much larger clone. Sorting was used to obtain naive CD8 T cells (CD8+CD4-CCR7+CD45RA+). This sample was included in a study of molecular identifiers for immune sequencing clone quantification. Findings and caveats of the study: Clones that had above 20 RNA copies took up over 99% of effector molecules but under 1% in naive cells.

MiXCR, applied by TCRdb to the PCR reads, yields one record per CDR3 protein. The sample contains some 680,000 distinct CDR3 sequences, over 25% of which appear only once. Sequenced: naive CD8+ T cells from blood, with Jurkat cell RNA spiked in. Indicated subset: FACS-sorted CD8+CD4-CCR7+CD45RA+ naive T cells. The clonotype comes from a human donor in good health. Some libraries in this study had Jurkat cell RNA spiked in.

The CDR3 coding sequence is TGCGCCAGCAGCCATGGGACAGGGAGCACTGAAGCTTTCTTT. Translating it yields CASSHGTGSTEAFF. The chain joins TRBV4-1 to TRBJ1-1; 9 bases agree with TRBD1. The CDR3 has 14 residues. The junction had 3 bases not matched to a gene; V was cut back by 3 bases and J by 4 bases. From germline, CDR1 is MGHRA and CDR2 YSYEKL.